What follows describes a single T cell receptor (beta chain). This sample is drawn from a study of control samples from healthy donors and cancer patients. TCRdb's table, derived via immunoSEQ multiplex PCR, lists solely in-frame clones and lacks some. The sample yields about 140,000 clones, 94% seen once. J gave up 4 bases and V 7 bases, and 10 bases lay outside the gene matches. This CDR3 has 15 residues. CDR1 is ENHRY and CDR2 is SYGVKD in the germline V gene. V usage is TRBV10-3 and J usage is TRBJ1-2, with TRBD1 matching over 9 bases. The source of this sequence is a man aged 40-49 years in good health. The sample taken for sequencing was blood. CDR3 DNA sequence: TGTGCCATCAAACCGGGACAGGGCTTATCCTATGGCTACACCTTC. Encoded protein: CAIKPGQGLSYGYTF.